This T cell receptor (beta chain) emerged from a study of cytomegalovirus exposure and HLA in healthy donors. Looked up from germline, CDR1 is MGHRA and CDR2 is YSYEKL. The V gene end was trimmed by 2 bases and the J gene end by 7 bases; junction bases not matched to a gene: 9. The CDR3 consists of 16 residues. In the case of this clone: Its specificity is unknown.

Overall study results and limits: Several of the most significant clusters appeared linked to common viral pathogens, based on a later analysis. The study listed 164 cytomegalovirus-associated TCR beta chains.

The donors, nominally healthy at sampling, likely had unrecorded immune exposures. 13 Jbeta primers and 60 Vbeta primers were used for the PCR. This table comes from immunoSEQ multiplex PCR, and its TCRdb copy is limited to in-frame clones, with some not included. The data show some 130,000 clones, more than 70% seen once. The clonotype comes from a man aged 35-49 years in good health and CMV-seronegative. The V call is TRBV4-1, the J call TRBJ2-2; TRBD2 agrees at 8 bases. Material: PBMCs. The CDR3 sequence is CASSQPPGLVGGELFF. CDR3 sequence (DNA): TGCGCCAGCAGCCAACCTCCGGGACTAGTCGGCGGGGAGCTGTTTTTT.